One and the same sample provided the 5 T cell receptor beta chains below, sequenced in a study of OX40 agonist ivuxolimab in advanced cancers. Method: immunoSEQ multiplex PCR; TCRdb's copy keeps in-frame clones and lacks some. This sample has about 44,000 clones; about 90% occur once, and the top ten carry roughly 43%. The material sequenced was CD4+ or CD8+ T cells sorted from blood, taken in a trial of the OX40 agonist ivuxolimab. These receptors all come from an adult with an advanced solid tumor such as melanoma, head and neck, liver or kidney cancer.

J is TRBJ2-3 and V is TRBV19, with no clear D. This CDR3 region has 13 residues. V was pared by 8 bases and J by 4 bases, with 13 bases between. Germline V gene data show CDR1 as LNHDA and CDR2 as SQIVND (reference sequence). This CDR3 reads CASQITGSDTQYF. The CDR3 DNA follows: TGTGCCAGTCAGATAACGGGTTCAGATACGCAGTATTTT.

The chain links TRBV4-1 to TRBJ2-6; tentative D call: TRBD1 (6 bases). The germline gives CDR1 MGHRA, CDR2 YSYEKL. The CDR3 extends over 19 amino acids. V was cut by 2 bases and J by 2 bases, with 19 bases left in between. The CDR3 protein is CASSQSVAGVLTGANVLTF. The CDR3 DNA follows: TGCGCCAGCAGCCAATCAGTGGCAGGGGTTCTAACTGGGGCCAACGTCCTGACTTTC.

The chain combines TRBV11-2 with TRBJ2-3; D not resolved. Germline CDR1 SGHAT, CDR2 FQNNGV. This CDR3 has 12 amino acids. The V and J ends lost 8 bases and 5 bases respectively, with 11 bases between them. In nucleotides, the CDR3 is TGTGCCAGCTCACAAGGCGGAGATACGCAGTATTTT. Its protein product is CASSQGGDTQYF.

This chain uses TRBV9 with TRBJ2-7; 7 positions match TRBD1. J lost 1 base, V lost 3 bases, and 4 bases had no gene match. Looked up from germline, CDR1 is SGDLS and CDR2 is YYNGEE. This CDR3 comprises 14 residues. CDR3 amino acids: CASSGRDSSYEQYF. CDR3 DNA: TGTGCCAGCAGCGGCCGGGACAGTTCCTACGAGCAGTACTTC.

This clone was picked up one time. The chain links TRBV9 to TRBJ2-3; a possible D gene is TRBD1 (6 bases). This CDR3 spans 16 amino acids. CDR1 and CDR2 from the germline V gene are SGDLS and YYNGEE. Trimming took off 3 bases at V and 2 bases at J, with 16 bases between the two ends. CDR3 residues: CASSGQGSDYTDTQYF. CDR3 in DNA: TGTGCCAGCAGCGGCCAGGGGTCCGACTACACAGATACGCAGTATTTT.